One and the same sample provided the 8 T cell receptor beta chains below, sequenced in a study of blood T cell repertoires in COVID-19. Repertoires were generated with immunoSEQ multiplex PCR, while TCRdb's copy carries only in-frame clones and drops some. The sample has about 97,000 clones, 91% seen once; the top ten hold around 4%. The source material was peripheral blood. The origin of the receptors is a man between 18 and 35 years old with acute or convalescent COVID-19.

CDR3 in amino acids: CASRPPSAGELFF. The CDR3 bases are TGTGCCAGCAGACCTCCTAGCGCCGGGGAGCTGTTTTTT. The chain couples TRBV12-3 or TRBV12-4 to TRBJ2-2; D may be TRBD2 (6 bases). The CDR3 spans 13 residues. The ends were cut back, 6 bases at V and 6 bases at J, with 11 bases in the middle.

The CDR3 loop is CASSGKRSSTDTQYF. CDR3 sequence (DNA): TGTGCCAGCAGTGGGAAGCGATCTAGCACAGATACGCAGTATTTT. This chain joins TRBV2 and TRBJ2-3; no reliable D call. The ends were cut back, 4 bases at V and 0 bases at J, with 11 bases in the middle. CDR3 size: 15 residues. Germline V gene data show CDR1 as SNHLY and CDR2 as FYNNEI.

V gene TRBV4-1 combines with J gene TRBJ2-7; 7 bases match TRBD2. Germline V lookup: CDR1 MGHRA, CDR2 YSYEKL. J was trimmed by 0 bases and V by 0 bases; bases with no gene match: 5. The CDR3 runs 16 residues. The CDR3 DNA reads TGCGCCAGCAGCCAAGATACGAGCGGGATCTCCTACGAGCAGTACTTC. It encodes CASSQDTSGISYEQYF.

The chain uses TRBV10-1 and TRBJ1-3; 9 nucleotides align to TRBD1. Looked up from germline, CDR1 is WNHNN and CDR2 is SYGVQD (reference sequence). The V and J ends lost 7 bases and 2 bases, in that order; junction bases with no gene match: 18. The CDR3 runs 19 residues. CDR3 bases: TGCGCCAGCAAAGGGGGGGACAGGGAGGAGGTGTTTACTGGAAACACCATATATTTT. Translating gives CASKGGDREEVFTGNTIYF.

CDR3 region: CASSPRQGLRTYEQYF. The CDR3 DNA follows: TGTGCCAGCAGTCCTCGACAGGGGTTAAGGACCTACGAGCAGTACTTC. This chain joins TRBV25-1 and TRBJ2-7; 8 bases map to TRBD1. After removal of 5 bases from V and 2 bases from J, the junction contained 11 bases not matched to a gene. CDR3 length: 16 amino acids. CDR1 MGHDK and CDR2 SYGVNS come from the germline V gene.

The chain is built from TRBV5-4 and TRBJ1-1, with 7 bases matching TRBD1. Losses at the gene ends were 4 bases for V and 1 base for J; bases not matched to a gene: 7. Germline V gene lookup returns CDR1 SGHNT and CDR2 YYREEE (reference sequence). This CDR3 has 15 amino acids. DNA for the CDR3: TGTGCCAGCAGCGAGACAGGGAGTAGGAACACTGAAGCTTTCTTT. Amino acids: CASSETGSRNTEAFF.

The rearrangement uses TRBV3-1 (or the pseudogene TRBV3-2) and TRBJ2-3; no definite D call. V lost 1 base to trimming and J lost 3 bases, with 5 bases between them. This CDR3 spans 13 amino acids. Looked up from germline, CDR1 is LGHDT and CDR2 is YNNKEL (reference sequence). CDR3 sequence reads: CASSQVRTDTQYF. The CDR3 DNA follows: TGTGCCAGCAGCCAAGTTAGAACAGATACGCAGTATTTT.

The count of this clone is one. The rearrangement links TRBV11-2 to TRBJ1-1; TRBD1 agrees at 8 bases. V gave up 2 bases and J gave up 1 base; unmatched junction bases: 12. The germline V gene encodes CDR1 SGHAT and CDR2 FQNNGV. The CDR3 covers 18 residues. The CDR3 region has the DNA TGTGCCAGCAGCTTACGGGACAACAGGGGGGGGAAGAACACTGAAGCTTTCTTT. Translation gives CASSLRDNRGGKNTEAFF. Looking up the rest from reference TRBV11-2 and TRBJ1-1 gives the full variable domain: EAGVAQSPRYKIIEKRQSVAFWCNPISGHATLYWYQQILGQGPKLLIQFQNNGVVDDSQLPKDRFSAERLKGVDSTLKIQPAKLEDSAVYLCASSLRDNRGGKNTEAFFGQGTRLTVV.